The 7 T cell receptor beta chains below come from one sample, sequenced in a study of T cells in Graves' hyperthyroidism and ophthalmopathy. Researchers took RNA transcripts and amplified the TCR beta CDR3 regions from them. The TCR CDR3 was amplified in a first-round RT-PCR using the HTBI primer set. TCRdb itself ran the multiplex PCR reads through MiXCR, one entry per CDR3 protein. Found here are around 190,000 distinct CDR3 sequences, approximately 15% of them singletons; the top ten hold about 29%. Material: blood. The receptors here all came from a woman between 50 and 59 years old with Graves' hyperthyroidism.

This clonotype was recorded at least ten times. The J gene is TRBJ2-1, the V gene TRBV12-3 or TRBV12-4; TRBD2 aligns across 8 bases. With V trimmed by 1 base and J by 7 bases, 3 bases remained unmatched. The CDR3 loop spans 14 amino acids. CDR3: CASSLERGRNEQFF. In DNA form, the CDR3 reads TGTGCCAGCAGTTTAGAGCGGGGGAGGAATGAGCAGTTCTTC.

This clonotype was observed a handful of times. One base away lies a much larger clone, so this may be a sequencing read error. The rearrangement links TRBV12-3 or TRBV12-4 to TRBJ2-3, with D possibly TRBD1 on 5 matching bases. The J call may be wrong; the DNA end is better matched by TRBJ1-5. This CDR3 region has 14 residues. CDR3 bases: TGTGCCAGCAGCCGATGGACTGTGGGGGATACGCAGCATTTT. Its translation: CASSRWTVGDTQHF.

This clonotype was recorded at least ten times. This chain joins TRBV6-2 or TRBV6-3 and TRBJ1-2; a weak D match, TRBD1 (5 bases). Trimming removed 6 bases from V and 4 bases from J, with 15 bases in between. This CDR3 spans 14 amino acids. Germline V CDR1 and CDR2: MNHEY, SVGEGT. The CDR3: CASRGFGDFYGYTF. The CDR3, as DNA: TGTGCCAGCAGGGGGTTCGGGGACTTCTATGGCTACACCTTC.

Many counts were recorded for this clonotype. The chain recombines TRBV7-8 with TRBJ1-1; tentatively, D is TRBD1 (6 bases). Trimming removed 5 bases at V and 3 bases at J, with 10 bases between. The CDR3 has 13 amino acids. Germline lookup yields CDR1 SGHVS and CDR2 FQNEAQ. The CDR3 is CASSIDRYTEAFF. The CDR3 nucleotides read TGTGCCAGCAGCATTGACAGGTACACTGAAGCTTTCTTT.

This clonotype has at least ten counts. CDR3 loop: CARKTGGQETQYF. Written as DNA, the CDR3 is TGTGCCAGGAAGACAGGGGGCCAAGAGACCCAGTACTTC. V and J are TRBV27 and TRBJ2-5; 9 bases match TRBD1. The CDR3 totals 13 residues. With V trimmed by 9 bases and J by 1 base, 3 bases remained unmatched. Germline CDR1 and CDR2: MNHEY and SMNVEV (reference sequence).

In this sample, this clonotype turned up many times. The chain carries TRBV24-1 and TRBJ1-1, with TRBD1 matching 8 bases. With V trimmed by 7 bases and J by 7 bases, 16 bases remained unmatched. Germline-derived CDR1 and CDR2 are KGHDR and SFDVKD. CDR3 length equals 16 residues. CDR3 nucleotide sequence: TGTGCCACCAGCCAACCCGAGGGGCAGGGGGCCAGTGAAGCTTTCTTT. It specifies CATSQPEGQGASEAFF.

This clonotype was seen a handful of times. CDR3 in DNA: TGTGCCAGCAGCCCAGGGGGGGGGTATGAGCAGTTCTTC. Its translation is CASSPGGGYEQFF. This chain connects TRBV7-9 to TRBJ2-1; D tentatively fits TRBD1 or TRBD2 (7 bases each). V lost 5 bases to trimming and J lost 8 bases, with 13 bases between them. The CDR3 sequence is 13 residues long. The germline V gene has CDR1 SEHNR and CDR2 FQNEAQ (reference sequence).